This T cell receptor beta chain originates from a study of T cell responses to AZD1222 COVID-19 vaccine. Across the study: Second-dose schedules of about 4 or about 12 weeks were combined. Study findings and constraints: It was only after the peak T cell response that any repertoires were sampled. At baseline, seropositivity was found in only five or six AZD1222 recipients.

Comments on this clone: What it recognizes is unknown.

TCRdb keeps only in-frame clones here, not all; method: immunoSEQ multiplex PCR. Among over 65,000 clones, roughly nine tenths were seen once, and the ten largest hold around 7.7%. J lost 6 bases, V lost 6 bases, and 7 bases had no gene match. The CDR3 is 13 residues long. The chain couples TRBV12-3 or TRBV12-4 to TRBJ1-1; 7 bases agree with TRBD1. The TCR was taken from an adult in good health. The sequenced sample was peripheral blood, obtained on day 0 of AZD1222 vaccination. For the CDR3, the DNA is TGTGCCAGCAGCCCAATCGGACAGGCTGAAGCTTTCTTT. It specifies CASSPIGQAEAFF.